This T cell receptor beta chain came from a study of blood T cell repertoires in COVID-19. About the study: Samples representing acute and convalescent COVID-19 were sourced from the United States, Italy and Spain.

This clone occurred once. From germline, CDR1 is SGHTA and CDR2 FQGNSA. Trimming pared 8 bases from V and 4 bases from J, leaving 15 bases between. This CDR3 contains 14 residues. Measured with immunoSEQ multiplex PCR; TCRdb has only the in-frame clones, and not every one. The table has under 100,000 clones, around 85% seen once. The sequenced material came from peripheral blood. The TCR sequence derives from a woman aged 65 to 85 with active or convalescent COVID-19. The chain has TRBV7-2 and TRBJ1-5, with a tentative D call TRBD1 (5 bases). In DNA, the CDR3 is TGTGCCAGCGGGGGGGGTAGGGAAAATCAGCCCCAGCATTTT. This translates into CASGGGRENQPQHF.